What follows describes a single TCR beta chain. In its sample, this clonotype was seen many times. The antigen it recognizes is unknown. One base away there is no much larger clone; base qualities are not given. From a lookup of the germline V gene, CDR1 and CDR2 are SGHTA and FQGNSA. Trimming removed 4 bases from V and 4 bases from J, leaving 19 bases between the germline ends. Spanning cysteine to phenylalanine, the CDR3 consists of 16 amino acids. Only the CDR3 portion is preserved as DNA: 48 bases, with reading frame beginning at the first base. TCR beta CDR3 regions were amplified from RNA transcripts. For the first round of RT-PCR on the TCR CDR3, the HTBI primer set was used together with the Qiagen OneStep RT-PCR kit. Libraries were constructed in a second round of multiplex PCR, after which size selection and purification were carried out. Libraries were sequenced paired-end with 100 bp reads on an Illumina HiSeq2000. The paper's data handling went like this. SOAPnuke was used to process the raw data, removing reads that contained adapters or uncalled bases, had a mean Phred below 15, or lacked an exact match to the constant primer or identifier. High-quality paired reads were merged with COPE v1.2.5, and unique nucleotide sequences were defined as clonotypes. MiTCR v1.1 was used to align clonotypes to the IMGT TRBV, TRBD and TRBJ reference segments. Analysis was restricted to V-J combinations with a frequency above 0.0001, which covered 98% to 99.2% of repertoires. A TCS score was defined as the ratio of F50 (clonal expansion) to E x V (chaos), with BLOSUM62-based TCRdist applied between CDR3 peptides within each V-J. Welch's t-statistics and random forest reduced roughly 530 V-J features to about 13, which were used in a naive Bayes classifier (R e1071). TCRdb reprocessed the public reads (quality trimming at Q25 with fastp, clone calling with MiXCR) and kept in-frame beta chains. Each entry is one CDR3 protein sequence, shown with its most common DNA and genes. The V and J calls and clone size come from TCRdb's table, not from the authors' own analysis. Present in this sample are about 400,000 distinct CDR3 sequences, about 15% of which were seen just once. The ten largest clones take up roughly 13% of the sample.

These data are taken from a study of T cells in Graves' hyperthyroidism and ophthalmopathy (dated by TCRdb to about 2019). A note on the overall study: Peripheral blood was sampled at the time of initial diagnosis, prior to any treatment. Prospective prediction of ophthalmopathy was tested in an independent validation cohort consisting of roughly 19 hyperthyroidism patients and about 17 patients who later progressed to ophthalmopathy. TCR V-J signatures able to tell the groups apart were searched for in a discovery cohort of some 100 patients, of whom around 42 had Graves' ophthalmopathy and around 57 had stable Graves' hyperthyroidism. Following sampling, methimazole starting at 30 mg daily was given to hyperthyroidism patients, and high-dose intravenous methylprednisolone was given to ophthalmopathy patients. The roughly 91 discovery patients were randomly divided into training and test sets at a 7:3 ratio. The paper describes TCR Vbeta CDR3 sequencing of 135 peripheral blood samples, made up of under 50 ophthalmopathy patients, some 76 hyperthyroidism patients and 17 progressor patients. The study also compared thyroid tissue and blood T-cell repertoires from five or six Graves' hyperthyroidism patients. What the research found in general, with its limitations: In validation, the model predicted progression to ophthalmopathy with over 60% sensitivity and approximately 72% specificity, a median of approximately 6.7 months before onset. A model built on a 13 V-J signature distinguished ophthalmopathy from stable hyperthyroidism, reaching roughly 88% sensitivity and 81.08% specificity in cross-validation and 80%/75% in testing. Most expanded thyroid clonotypes (frequency above 0.001) were also found in blood, which suggests that blood repertoires may mirror thyroid immune responses. No statistical method was used to fix the sample size in advance, and group allocation was not hidden from the investigators.

Ophthalmopathy patients had moderately to severely active disease, with a Clinical Activity Score of 3 or more, a NOSPECS grade of 4 or more, and a disease duration of less than 3 months. Exclusion was applied to patients with uncontrolled infections, other autoimmune diseases, pregnancy or lactation. Diagnoses were established on the basis of clinical symptoms, serum thyroxine and TRAb, thyroid ultrasound, and orbital computed tomography. PBMCs were separated from roughly 9.3 ml of fresh peripheral blood using Ficoll-Paque density gradient centrifugation. Trizol reagent was used to extract total RNA, and RNA quality was then checked on an Agilent 2100 Bioanalyzer.

The specimen sequenced was blood. This sequence was found in a man aged 18 to 30 with Graves' ophthalmopathy. The chain links TRBV7-2 with TRBJ2-5; the D region is possibly TRBD1 or TRBD2, each matching across 6 bases. The CDR3 region: CASSSYAGQGTETQYF. The DNA is TGTGCCAGCAGCTCATATGCGGGGCAGGGGACAGAGACCCAGTACTTC.